This T cell receptor beta chain emerged from a study of OX40 agonist ivuxolimab in advanced cancers. The CDR3 contains 15 residues. Germline V gene lookup returns CDR1 MNHEY and CDR2 SVGAGI. J gave up 2 bases and V 6 bases, and 8 bases lay outside the gene matches. This clone showed up just once. Sequenced by immunoSEQ multiplex PCR; TCRdb stores in-frame clones only, minus some. Among 45,000 to 60,000 clones listed, around 90% were seen once. Blood specimens came from baseline, cycle 4 day 1, and cycle 7 day 1. J is TRBJ2-7 and V is TRBV6-5; TRBD1 agrees at 9 bases. This TCR derives from an adult with an advanced solid tumor such as melanoma, head and neck, liver or kidney cancer. The sequencing used CD4+ or CD8+ T cells sorted from blood, collected in a trial of the OX40 agonist ivuxolimab. Here the CDR3 DNA reads TGTGCCAGCAGCACCGGGACAGGGTTTCCCTACGAGCAGTACTTC. Protein sequence: CASSTGTGFPYEQYF.